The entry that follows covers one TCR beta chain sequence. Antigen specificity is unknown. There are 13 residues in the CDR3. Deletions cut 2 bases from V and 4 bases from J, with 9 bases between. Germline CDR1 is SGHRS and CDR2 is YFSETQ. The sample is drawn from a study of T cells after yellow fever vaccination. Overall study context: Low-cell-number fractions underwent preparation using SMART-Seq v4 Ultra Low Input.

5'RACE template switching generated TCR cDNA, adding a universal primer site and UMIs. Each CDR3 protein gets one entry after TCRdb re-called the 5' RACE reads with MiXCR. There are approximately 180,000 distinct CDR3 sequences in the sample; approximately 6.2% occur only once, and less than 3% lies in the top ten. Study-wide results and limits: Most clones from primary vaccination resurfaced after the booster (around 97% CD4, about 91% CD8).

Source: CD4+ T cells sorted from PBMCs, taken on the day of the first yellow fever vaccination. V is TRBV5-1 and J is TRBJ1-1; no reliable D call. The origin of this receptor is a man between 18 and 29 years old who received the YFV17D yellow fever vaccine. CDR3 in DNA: TGCGCCAGCAGCTTTGAGGCAGGCACTGAAGCTTTCTTT. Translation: CASSFEAGTEAFF.